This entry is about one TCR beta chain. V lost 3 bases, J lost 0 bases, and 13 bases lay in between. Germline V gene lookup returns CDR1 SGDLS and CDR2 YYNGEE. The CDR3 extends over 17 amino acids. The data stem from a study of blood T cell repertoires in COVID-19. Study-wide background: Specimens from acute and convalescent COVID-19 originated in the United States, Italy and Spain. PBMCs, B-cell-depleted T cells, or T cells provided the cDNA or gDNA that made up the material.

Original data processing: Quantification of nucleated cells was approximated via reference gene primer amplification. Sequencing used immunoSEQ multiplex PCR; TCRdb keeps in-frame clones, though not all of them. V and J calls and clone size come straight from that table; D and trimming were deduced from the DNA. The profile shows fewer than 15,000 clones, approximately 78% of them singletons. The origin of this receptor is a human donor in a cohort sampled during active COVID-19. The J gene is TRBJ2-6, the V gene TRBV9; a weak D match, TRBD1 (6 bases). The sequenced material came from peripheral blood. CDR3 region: CASSATGPSSGANVLTF. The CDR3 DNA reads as TGTGCCAGCAGCGCGACAGGACCTAGCTCTGGGGCCAACGTCCTGACTTTC.